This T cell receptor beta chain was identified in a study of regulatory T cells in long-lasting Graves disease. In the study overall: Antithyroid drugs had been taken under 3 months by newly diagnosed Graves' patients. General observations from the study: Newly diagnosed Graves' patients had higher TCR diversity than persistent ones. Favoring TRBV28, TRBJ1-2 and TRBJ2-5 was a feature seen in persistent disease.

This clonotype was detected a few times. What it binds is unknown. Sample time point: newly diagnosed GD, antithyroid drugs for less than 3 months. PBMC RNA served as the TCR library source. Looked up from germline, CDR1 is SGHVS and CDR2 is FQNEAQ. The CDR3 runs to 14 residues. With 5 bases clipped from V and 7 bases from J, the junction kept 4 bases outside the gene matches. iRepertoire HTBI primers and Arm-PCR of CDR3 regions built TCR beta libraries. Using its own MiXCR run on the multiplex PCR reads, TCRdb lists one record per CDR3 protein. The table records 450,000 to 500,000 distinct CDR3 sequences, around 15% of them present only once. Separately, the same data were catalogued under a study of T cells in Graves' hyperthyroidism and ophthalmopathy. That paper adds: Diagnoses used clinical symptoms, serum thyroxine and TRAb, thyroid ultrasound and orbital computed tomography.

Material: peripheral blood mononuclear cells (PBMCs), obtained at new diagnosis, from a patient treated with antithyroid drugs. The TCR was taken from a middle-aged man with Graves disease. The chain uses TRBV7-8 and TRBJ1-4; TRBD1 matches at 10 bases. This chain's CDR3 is CASSRQGAFEKLFF. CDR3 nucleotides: TGTGCCAGCAGCCGACAGGGGGCTTTTGAAAAACTGTTTTTT.